One and the same sample provided the 5 T cell receptor beta chains below, sequenced in a study of Ad26.COV2.S vaccination and SARS-CoV-2 variants. The table came from immunoSEQ multiplex PCR; TCRdb's copy has only in-frame clones and leaves some out. Among roughly 680,000 clones, about 89% were seen once, and the ten largest hold nearly 1.5%. This sample's treatment: some 20 received Ad26.COV2.S at low or high dose, single or two shots; 5 received placebo; per-sample allocation not given. Sampling was performed 63 days after the first vaccine or placebo injection. Source: peripheral blood, taken in a trial of Ad26.COV2.S vaccine versus placebo. The receptors were gathered from a person aged 18-60 years who received the Ad26.COV2.S COVID-19 vaccine or a placebo.

The genes are TRBV30 and TRBJ2-7; D is ambiguous. Germline CDR1 GTSNPN, CDR2 SVGIG (reference sequence). Between the trimmed V and J ends, which lost 5 bases and 4 bases, there was a span of 0 bases. This CDR3 spans 8 amino acids. CDR3 nucleotides: TGTGCCTGGTACGAGCAGTACTTC. Translated, it gives CAWYEQYF.

The chain has TRBV9 and TRBJ2-3; the match to TRBD2 covers 12 bases. There are 15 residues in the CDR3. Germline V gene lookup returns CDR1 SGDLS and CDR2 YYNGEE. Unmatched junction bases numbered 7, after V lost 3 bases and J lost 8 bases. The chain's CDR3 is CASSATSGSYATQYF. The CDR3 bases are TGTGCCAGCAGCGCGACTAGCGGGAGTTACGCTACGCAGTATTTT.

This clone was detected only once. The genes are TRBV12-5 and TRBJ1-3; D not resolved. CDR1 is LGHNT and CDR2 is FRNRAP in the germline V gene. V was shortened by 1 base and J by 2 bases, with 6 bases between the two germline ends. This CDR3 has 14 amino acids. The CDR3 loop is CASGLGAAGNTIYF. The CDR3 DNA follows: TGTGCTAGTGGTTTGGGGGCCGCTGGAAACACCATATATTTT.

The chain links TRBV27 to TRBJ2-2; D not certain. The CDR3 extends over 14 amino acids. Germline V gene lookup returns CDR1 MNHEY and CDR2 SMNVEV (reference sequence). V lost 0 bases, J lost 4 bases, and 6 bases lay in between. The CDR3 sequence is CASSLSMSTGELFF. The CDR3 nucleotides read TGTGCCAGCAGTTTATCGATGTCCACCGGGGAGCTGTTTTTT.

CDR3 nucleotide sequence: TGTGCCACCAGCAGGCCGGGACGGGACCTCACCGGGGAGCTGTTTTTT. Translation gives CATSRPGRDLTGELFF. The chain joins TRBV15 to TRBJ2-2, with D tentatively TRBD1 or TRBD2 (5 bases each). CDR3 size: 16 residues. Trimming stripped 3 bases from V and 4 bases from J, with 15 bases between. Germline CDR1 is LNHNV and CDR2 is YYDKDF (reference sequence).